The T cell receptor (beta chain) under discussion was sequenced for a study of blood T cell repertoires in COVID-19. Study information: The United States, Italy and Spain supplied acute and convalescent COVID-19 samples. PBMCs, B-cell-depleted T cells, or T cells provided the cDNA or gDNA that made up the material.

Sequencing used immunoSEQ multiplex PCR; TCRdb keeps in-frame clones, though not all of them. The table records 95,000 to 150,000 clones, about four fifths of them present only once. This clone was seen a handful of times. The sample taken for sequencing was peripheral blood. The source is a man between 60 and 75 years old with active or convalescent COVID-19.

The CDR3 coding sequence is TGTGCCAGCAGAGGGACAGGGGCTTCACCCCTCCACTTT. This gives the protein CASRGTGASPLHF. The chain is built from TRBV28 and TRBJ1-6, with TRBD1 matching over 10 bases. The CDR3 has 13 residues. Germline CDR1 is MDHEN and CDR2 is SYDVKM. Trimming removed 6 bases from V and 9 bases from J; junction bases left unmatched: 2.